Listed here are 23 T cell receptor beta chains from one sample, sequenced in a study of shared clonotypes between healthy human individuals. TCRdb's copy holds only in-frame clones and misses some; the assay was immunoSEQ multiplex PCR. The sample consists of about 330,000 clones, roughly 91% of them appearing once. Sequencing used memory CD8+ T cells sorted from blood. Subset: CD45RO+ cells pooled with CCR7-negative TemRA cells. These receptor sequences come from a man younger than 35 in good health.

The V gene is TRBV9, the J gene TRBJ1-1, with D tentatively TRBD1 (6 bases). CDR1 SGDLS and CDR2 YYNGEE come from the germline V gene. The CDR3 totals 14 residues. The ends were cut back, 3 bases at V and 4 bases at J, with 13 bases in the middle. CDR3 amino acids: CASSAPSRGTEAFF. The CDR3 DNA reads TGTGCCAGCAGCGCCCCAAGCAGGGGCACTGAAGCTTTCTTT.

The chain links TRBV11-2 to TRBJ1-1, with 8 positions matching TRBD1. The CDR3 is 16 residues long. Germline V lookup: CDR1 SGHAT, CDR2 FQNNGV. V lost 3 bases and J lost 0; bases outside the gene matches: 6. The chain's CDR3 is CASSFGQGKMNTEAFF. The CDR3 DNA sequence: TGTGCCAGCAGCTTCGGACAGGGTAAGATGAACACTGAAGCTTTCTTT.

This rearrangement joins TRBV11-2 to TRBJ1-6, with D possibly TRBD1 on 5 matching bases. V lost 1 base and J 0 bases, leaving 7 bases between the germline ends. CDR3 length equals 16 residues. The germline V gene has CDR1 SGHAT and CDR2 FQNNGV. In DNA, the CDR3 is TGTGCCAGCAGCTTAGGGGGGAGCTCCTATAATTCACCCCTCCACTTT. Its translation is CASSLGGSSYNSPLHF.

This clone was detected only a few times. This chain connects TRBV28 to TRBJ2-7; 9 bases match TRBD1. This CDR3 is built from 16 residues. CDR1 is MDHEN and CDR2 is SYDVKM in the germline V gene. With 0 bases clipped from V and 3 bases from J, the junction kept 6 bases outside the gene matches. CDR3 DNA sequence: TGTGCCAGCAGTTTATGGGGACAGGGTGGGGGCTACGAGCAGTACTTC. Translation gives CASSLWGQGGGYEQYF. Looking up the rest from reference TRBV28 and TRBJ2-7 gives the full variable domain: DVKVTQSSRYLVKRTGEKVFLECVQDMDHENMFWYRQDPGLGLRLIYFSYDVKMKEKGDIPEGYSVSREKKERFSLILESASTNQTSMYLCASSLWGQGGGYEQYFGPGTRLTVT.

This clone has only a few counts. J is TRBJ1-5 and V is TRBV5-3; a weak D match, TRBD1 (5 bases). TRBV5-3 is an ORF, and what it does is uncertain. Trimming pared 4 bases from V and 5 bases from J, leaving 13 bases between. This CDR3 is 14 amino acids long. CDR3 sequence reads: CARSPGTSDQPQHF. DNA for the CDR3: TGTGCCAGAAGCCCTGGGACGAGTGATCAGCCCCAGCATTTT.

This rearrangement joins TRBV4-1 to TRBJ2-7; 10 nucleotides match TRBD2. Germline CDR1 reads MGHRA; CDR2 reads YSYEKL. V was pared by 1 base and J by 2 bases, with 5 bases of the junction left unmatched. This CDR3 is built from 16 residues. CDR3 residues: CASSQVRLAGAYEQYF. CDR3 in DNA: TGCGCCAGCAGCCAAGTCCGACTAGCGGGTGCCTACGAGCAGTACTTC.

The chain joins TRBV27 to TRBJ2-7; 8 nucleotides match TRBD1. With V trimmed by 4 bases and J by 2 bases, 7 bases remained unmatched. The germline CDR1 and CDR2 sequences are MNHEY and SMNVEV (reference sequence). The CDR3 totals 15 residues. The CDR3 DNA sequence: TGTGCCAGCAGTTCGACAGGGGACCAAACCTACGAGCAGTACTTC. The encoded protein is CASSSTGDQTYEQYF.

The chain recombines TRBV7-9 with TRBJ1-2; D unclear. V was clipped by 5 bases and J by 2 bases, with 15 bases between them. CDR3 length: 15 residues. The germline V gene encodes CDR1 SEHNR and CDR2 FQNEAQ (reference sequence). CDR3: CASSEKKGLNYGYTF. As DNA, the CDR3 is TGTGCCAGCAGCGAAAAGAAGGGCCTAAACTATGGCTACACCTTC.

This clone occurred once. This chain links TRBV28 with TRBJ2-3; no firm D call. The germline V gene has CDR1 MDHEN and CDR2 SYDVKM. V lost 10 bases and J lost 2, with 16 bases in between. The CDR3 loop spans 14 amino acids. CDR3: CAIGWGLYTDTQYF. The CDR3 coding sequence is TGTGCCATTGGTTGGGGATTATACACAGATACGCAGTATTTT.

In nucleotides, the CDR3 is TGTGCCAGCAGCTTACGACTAGCGGGAGGGCCGGTTGTCTACGAGCAGTACTTC. It specifies CASSLRLAGGPVVYEQYF. The gene calls are TRBV13 and TRBJ2-7; TRBD2 agrees at 14 bases. Germline V gene lookup returns CDR1 PRHDT and CDR2 FYEKMQ (reference sequence). CDR3 length: 18 amino acids. Trimming at V came to 2 bases and at J to 3 bases, leaving 9 bases not matched to a gene.

V gene TRBV7-2 combines with J gene TRBJ2-1; weak D call: TRBD2 (6 bases). The V gene's germline CDR1 is SGHTA and CDR2 FQGNSA. This CDR3 has 18 residues. Trimming stripped 0 bases from V and 0 bases from J, with 15 bases between. Here the CDR3 reads CASSLARDSPSSYNEQFF. CDR3 nucleotide sequence: TGTGCCAGCAGCTTAGCAAGGGACTCCCCGAGCTCCTACAATGAGCAGTTCTTC.

The chain employs TRBV6-5 and TRBJ1-2, with D perhaps TRBD1 (5 bases). The CDR3 is made up of 13 amino acids. V lost 10 bases, J lost 4 bases, and 16 bases lay in between. Germline V lookup: CDR1 MNHEY, CDR2 SVGAGI. The CDR3 DNA follows: TGTGCCACCGGGGACCGATCTCCCTATGGCTACACCTTC. Translating it yields CATGDRSPYGYTF.

The rearrangement uses TRBV11-2 and TRBJ1-2, with D maybe TRBD1 (5 bases). Germline values: CDR1 SGHAT, CDR2 FQNNGV. Trimming shortened V by 1 base and J by 6 bases, and 12 bases separated the two germline ends. This CDR3 region has 14 residues. CDR3 DNA: TGTGCCAGCAGCTTAGGGGGCGCCGTGAATGGCTACACCTTC. Translation: CASSLGGAVNGYTF.

This clone was detected once. The chain links TRBV7-9 to TRBJ2-1, with D possibly being TRBD1 (5 bases). V lost 3 bases and J 8 bases, leaving 14 bases between the germline ends. Germline V gene lookup returns CDR1 SEHNR and CDR2 FQNEAQ (reference sequence). The CDR3 loop spans 14 amino acids. The CDR3 reads CASSFLATGHEQFF. The CDR3 bases are TGTGCCAGCAGCTTCTTAGCAACAGGCCATGAGCAGTTCTTC. The whole variable domain, remainder taken from reference TRBV7-9 and TRBJ2-1, is DTGVSQNPRHKITKRGQNVTFRCDPISEHNRLYWYRQTLGQGPEFLTYFQNEAQLEKSRLLSDRFSAERPKGSFSTLEIQRTEQGDSAMYLCASSFLATGHEQFFGPGTRLTVL.

Worth noting for this clone: The junction departs from germline at one end; a sequencing error may be responsible. V and J are TRBV5-1 and TRBJ1-4; 9 bases line up with TRBD1. Germline V gene sequence: CDR1 SGHRS, CDR2 YFSETQ. The CDR3 is made up of 15 amino acids. The CDR3 loop reads CASSTDRGKNGKLFF. The CDR3 DNA follows: TGCGCCAGCAGTACGGACAGGGGAAAAAATGGAAAACTGTTTTTT. Complete variable domain (other parts from reference TRBV5-1 and TRBJ1-4): KAGVTQTPRYLIKTRGQQVTLSCSPISGHRSVSWYQQTPGQGLQFLFEYFSETQRNKGNFPGRFSGRQFSNSRSEMNVSTLELGDSALYLCASSTDRGKNGKLFFGSGTQLSVL.

This chain joins TRBV27 and TRBJ2-1; TRBD2 aligns across 7 bases. This CDR3 contains 16 residues. Germline V gives CDR1 MNHEY, CDR2 SMNVEV (reference sequence). J gave up 8 bases and V 5 bases, and 15 bases lay outside the gene matches. This CDR3 is CASSPAAGEYMDEQFF. The CDR3 DNA reads as TGTGCCAGCAGTCCAGCGGCGGGAGAATACATGGATGAGCAGTTCTTC.

V usage is TRBV4-2 and J usage is TRBJ2-7; 9 positions agree with TRBD1. The trim removed 4 bases at V and 2 bases at J, leaving 12 bases unmatched. Germline values: CDR1 LGHNA, CDR2 YNFKEQ. This CDR3 comprises 17 residues. The CDR3 is CASSPTAGQGNTYEQYF. The CDR3 DNA reads as TGTGCCAGCAGCCCTACAGCAGGACAGGGGAATACCTACGAGCAGTACTTC.

This chain links TRBV2 with TRBJ1-5, with TRBD1 matching over 12 bases. Germline assignment: CDR1 SNHLY and CDR2 FYNNEI. The V and J ends lost 4 bases and 1 base, in that order; junction bases with no gene match: 11. The CDR3 is made up of 19 amino acids. The CDR3: CASSVEGQGAIRSNQPQHF. For the CDR3, the DNA is TGTGCCAGCAGTGTAGAGGGACAGGGGGCTATCAGGAGCAATCAGCCCCAGCATTTT.

The rearrangement joins TRBV5-4 to TRBJ2-6; D possibly matches TRBD1 or TRBD2 (5 bases each). CDR3 length equals 15 residues. CDR1 SGHNT and CDR2 YYREEE come from the germline V gene (reference sequence). The V end was cut by 4 bases, the J end by 2 bases, with 10 bases between. DNA of the CDR3: TGTGCCAGCAGCCCTTGGGGGACTGGGGCCAACGTCCTGACTTTC. Translation: CASSPWGTGANVLTF.

This rearrangement joins TRBV13 to TRBJ1-1, with unresolved D. Germline values: CDR1 PRHDT, CDR2 FYEKMQ (reference sequence). The length of the CDR3 is 12 residues. V was clipped by 9 bases and J by 1 base, with 9 bases between them. In nucleotides, the CDR3 is TGTGCCAGTTCGATGGAGAACACTGAAGCTTTCTTT. This codes for CASSMENTEAFF.

This clone was observed a few times. The chain uses TRBV18 and TRBJ1-1; possible D gene TRBD1, 5 bases. Germline V lookup: CDR1 KGHSH, CDR2 LQKENI. Trimming cost V 3 bases and J 8 bases, with 16 bases left between them. CDR3 length: 14 residues. The CDR3: CASSPRVGEQEAFF. CDR3 nucleotide sequence: TGTGCCAGCTCACCTCGGGTGGGGGAGCAGGAAGCTTTCTTT.

In this sample, this clone turned up a few times. The chain uses TRBV7-9 and TRBJ2-7, with TRBD1 as a possible D gene (5 bases). Trimming removed 1 base at V and 2 bases at J, with 15 bases between. Germline values: CDR1 SEHNR, CDR2 FQNEAQ (reference sequence). The CDR3 spans 16 residues. CDR3 protein: CASSLEYSYRPYEQYF. The DNA of the CDR3 is TGTGCCAGCAGCTTAGAATATAGCTACAGGCCCTACGAGCAGTACTTC.

V gene TRBV7-2 combines with J gene TRBJ2-5, with 9 bases lining up with TRBD1. Losses at the gene ends were 5 bases for V and 5 bases for J; bases not matched to a gene: 12. Germline V CDR1 and CDR2: SGHTA, FQGNSA. The CDR3 extends over 16 amino acids. The CDR3, as DNA: TGTGCCAGCAGCCCCCCGGGACAGGGCGTTCGGGAGACCCAGTACTTC. Its translation: CASSPPGQGVRETQYF.